The source of this T cell receptor beta chain is a study of blood T cell repertoires in COVID-19. Study overall: Spain, Italy and the United States supplied samples that represented acute and convalescent COVID-19.

As processed by the authors: The assay estimated nucleated cells by amplifying reference gene primers. The protocol was immunoSEQ multiplex PCR, while the TCRdb copy is restricted to in-frame clones and leaves out a portion. V, J and clone size are those of that table, while D and trimming were read from the DNA. The repertoire holds roughly 300,000 clones, with 85% as singletons. This clone was recorded a few times. The source of this sequence is a woman aged 50 to 60 who had recovered from COVID-19. Specimen: PBMCs or T cells enriched from blood (not recorded which).

The CDR3 protein is CASSPRQGSETQYF. CDR3 bases: TGTGCCAGCAGTCCTAGACAGGGTTCCGAGACCCAGTACTTC. The V and J genes are TRBV6-5 and TRBJ2-5; 7 bases are a match to TRBD1. Losses at the gene ends were 5 bases for V and 5 bases for J; bases not matched to a gene: 8. CDR3 length equals 14 residues. The germline V gene has CDR1 MNHEY and CDR2 SVGAGI.